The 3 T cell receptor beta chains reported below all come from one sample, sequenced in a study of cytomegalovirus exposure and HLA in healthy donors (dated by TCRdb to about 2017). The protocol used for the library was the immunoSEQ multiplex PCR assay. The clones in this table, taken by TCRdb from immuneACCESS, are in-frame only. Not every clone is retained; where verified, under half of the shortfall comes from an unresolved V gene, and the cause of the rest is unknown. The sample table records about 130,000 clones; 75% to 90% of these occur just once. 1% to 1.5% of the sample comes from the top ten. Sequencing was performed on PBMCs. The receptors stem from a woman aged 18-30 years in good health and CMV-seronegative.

Written as DNA, the CDR3 is TGTGCCAGCATGATGACTAGCGGGGCAGAGCAGTTCTTC. Protein product: CASMMTSGAEQFF. The chain couples TRBV19 to TRBJ2-1; TRBD2 agrees at 11 bases. J was trimmed by 10 bases and V by 9 bases; bases with no gene match: 8. CDR3 length: 13 amino acids. Germline loops: CDR1 LNHDA, CDR2 SQIVND (reference sequence).

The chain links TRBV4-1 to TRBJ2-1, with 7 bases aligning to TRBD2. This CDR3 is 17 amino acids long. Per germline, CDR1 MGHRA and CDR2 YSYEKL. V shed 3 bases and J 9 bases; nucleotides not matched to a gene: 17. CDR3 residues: CASSHNPVGRGDGEQFF. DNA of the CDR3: TGCGCCAGCAGCCATAATCCGGTAGGCCGGGGGGACGGTGAGCAGTTCTTC.

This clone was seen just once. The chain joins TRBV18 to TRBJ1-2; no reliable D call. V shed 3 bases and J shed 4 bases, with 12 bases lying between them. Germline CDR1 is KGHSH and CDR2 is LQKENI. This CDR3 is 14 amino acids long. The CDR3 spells CASSPSDRLYGYTF. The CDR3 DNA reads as TGTGCCAGCTCACCGTCAGACCGACTCTATGGCTACACCTTC.